Each of the 28 T cell receptor beta chains below was sequenced from the same sample in a study of blood T cell repertoires in COVID-19. Libraries were prepared by immunoSEQ multiplex PCR; TCRdb keeps only in-frame clonotypes and omits some of them. The sample lists 130,000 to 150,000 clones; roughly 83% were seen once. Sequencing input: peripheral blood. The receptors here all came from a woman in her 70s with COVID-19, enrolled during active disease.

The sample holds one count of this clone. This chain joins TRBV30 and TRBJ1-6; D not resolved. Between the trimmed V and J ends, which lost 5 bases and 3 bases, there was a span of 8 bases. This CDR3 comprises 13 residues. CDR1 is GTSNPN and CDR2 is SVGIG in the germline V gene (reference sequence). CDR3 in DNA: TGTGCCTGGGCCGGGGACTATAATTCACCCCTCCACTTT. Protein sequence: CAWAGDYNSPLHF.

CDR3 loop: CASSQTGQAVYNEQFF. The CDR3, as DNA: TGTGCCAGCAGCCAAACCGGACAGGCAGTCTACAATGAGCAGTTCTTC. The chain joins TRBV14 to TRBJ2-1, with 7 positions matching TRBD1. There are 16 residues in the CDR3. Trimming at V came to 2 bases and at J to 3 bases, leaving 7 bases not matched to a gene. The germline CDR1 and CDR2 sequences are SGHDN and FVKESK.

The chain is built from TRBV5-8 and TRBJ1-1; 7 nucleotides line up with TRBD1. Germline V gives CDR1 SGHTS, CDR2 YDEGEE. The CDR3 is 14 amino acids. The V and J ends lost 1 base and 4 bases, in that order; junction bases with no gene match: 4. DNA for the CDR3: TGTGCCAGCAGCTTGCGAGGGGGCGGCACTGAAGCTTTCTTT. Protein: CASSLRGGGTEAFF.

This chain links TRBV28 with TRBJ1-5; the D is unclear. From germline, CDR1 is MDHEN and CDR2 SYDVKM. V lost 3 bases, J lost 6 bases, and 9 bases lay in between. CDR3 size: 13 residues. In DNA, the CDR3 is TGTGCCAGCAGTTTCGCTGGAGGTCAGCCCCAGCATTTT. This gives the protein CASSFAGGQPQHF. Using reference TRBV28 and TRBJ1-5 for the parts outside the CDR3, the full variable domain is DVKVTQSSRYLVKRTGEKVFLECVQDMDHENMFWYRQDPGLGLRLIYFSYDVKMKEKGDIPEGYSVSREKKERFSLILESASTNQTSMYLCASSFAGGQPQHFGDGTRLSIL.

This CDR3 is CASSRAGHGYTF. The CDR3 DNA is TGCGCCAGCAGTAGGGCAGGGCATGGCTACACCTTC. This chain links TRBV4-1 with TRBJ1-2; D is perhaps TRBD1 (5 bases). Germline assignment: CDR1 MGHRA and CDR2 YSYEKL. Trimming left V 6 bases short and J 6 bases short, with 11 bases between. The CDR3 runs 12 residues.

V and J are TRBV5-5 and TRBJ1-2; 8 positions match TRBD1. Germline V lookup: CDR1 SGHKS, CDR2 YYEKEE (reference sequence). V dropped 4 bases and J dropped 4; count of bases not matched to a gene: 9. The CDR3 length is 15 residues. The CDR3 sequence is CASSLLQGEGYGYTF. The CDR3, as DNA: TGTGCCAGCAGCCTCCTACAGGGGGAAGGCTATGGCTACACCTTC. Together with reference TRBV5-5 and TRBJ1-2, the CDR3 gives the full variable domain: DAGVTQSPTHLIKTRGQQVTLRCSPISGHKSVSWYQQVLGQGPQFIFQYYEKEERGRGNFPDRFSARQFPNYSSELNVNALLLGDSALYLCASSLLQGEGYGYTFGSGTRLTVV.

V and J are TRBV19 and TRBJ2-3; TRBD2 matches at 9 bases. In germline, CDR1 is LNHDA, CDR2 SQIVND (reference sequence). With 2 bases clipped from V and 2 bases from J, the junction kept 2 bases outside the gene matches. CDR3 length: 15 residues. CDR3 protein: CASSILAGYTDTQYF. CDR3 bases: TGTGCCAGTAGTATACTAGCGGGGTACACAGATACGCAGTATTTT.

By sample share, this clone is medium-sized. The chain has TRBV18 and TRBJ1-1, with 7 bases that match TRBD1. The J segment lost 11 bases and the V segment lost 0 bases, leaving 12 bases of the junction unmatched. The CDR3 totals 15 residues. Germline V gene sequence: CDR1 KGHSH, CDR2 LQKENI. The CDR3 sequence is CASSPPGQSYLGAFF. The CDR3 nucleotides are TGTGCCAGCTCACCACCGGGACAGAGTTACCTGGGGGCTTTCTTT.

The table lists this clone with a few counts. This chain uses TRBV18 with TRBJ1-5; no reliable D call. Germline V gene lookup returns CDR1 KGHSH and CDR2 LQKENI. The V gene lost 3 bases and the J gene lost 7 bases, with 10 bases spanning the gap. This CDR3 spans 13 amino acids. CDR3 sequence: CASSPIREQPQHF. The CDR3 region has the DNA TGTGCCAGCTCACCGATTAGGGAGCAGCCCCAGCATTTT.

The genes are TRBV19 and TRBJ2-7, with 8 nucleotides matching TRBD1. This CDR3 is built from 15 residues. V shed 2 bases and J 0 bases; nucleotides not matched to a gene: 3. From germline, CDR1 is LNHDA and CDR2 SQIVND (reference sequence). CDR3 nucleotides: TGTGCCAGTAGTATAACCACAGGGGGCTCCTACGAGCAGTACTTC. Translating it yields CASSITTGGSYEQYF.

The chain has TRBV7-2 and TRBJ1-2; no clear D gene. Trimming left V 5 bases short and J 7 bases short, with 11 bases between. CDR1 is SGHTA and CDR2 is FQGNSA in the germline V gene. This CDR3 spans 12 amino acids. The CDR3 nucleotides read TGTGCCAGCAGCCTAGATACTCTTGGCTACACCTTC. Its protein is CASSLDTLGYTF.

J is TRBJ1-6 and V is TRBV3-1 (or the pseudogene TRBV3-2); 10 nucleotides agree with TRBD1. Looked up from germline, CDR1 is LGHDT and CDR2 is YNNKEL (reference sequence). CDR3 length: 16 residues. J lost 9 bases, V lost 4 bases, and 9 bases had no gene match. CDR3 residues: CASSPQEGQGISPLHF. The CDR3 DNA reads TGTGCCAGCAGCCCTCAAGAGGGACAGGGGATTTCACCCCTCCACTTT.

The chain employs TRBV7-9 and TRBJ2-5; the D is unclear. The V end was cut by 5 bases, the J end by 0 bases, with 10 bases between. Germline CDR1 SEHNR, CDR2 FQNEAQ (reference sequence). The CDR3 loop spans 14 amino acids. CDR3 protein: CASSQQAYQETQYF. The DNA for the CDR3 is TGTGCCAGCAGCCAGCAAGCGTACCAAGAGACCCAGTACTTC. Variable domain in full (rest from reference TRBV7-9 and TRBJ2-5): DTGVSQNPRHKITKRGQNVTFRCDPISEHNRLYWYRQTLGQGPEFLTYFQNEAQLEKSRLLSDRFSAERPKGSFSTLEIQRTEQGDSAMYLCASSQQAYQETQYFGPGTRLLVL.

The J gene is TRBJ1-6, the V gene TRBV11-2; 7 bases are shared with TRBD1. Germline-derived CDR1 and CDR2 are SGHAT and FQNNGV. J was trimmed by 9 bases and V by 4 bases; bases with no gene match: 9. The CDR3 length is 15 residues. In nucleotides, the CDR3 is TGTGCCAGCAGCTCCTGGACAGGCGGAAGTTCACCCCTCCACTTT. Translation: CASSSWTGGSSPLHF.

In this sample, this clone turned up once. V gene TRBV4-2 combines with J gene TRBJ2-5; TRBD2 matches 10 bases. Germline CDR1 reads LGHNA; CDR2 reads YNFKEQ. The CDR3 spans 15 residues. Trimming cost V 3 bases and J 4 bases; bases outside gene matches: 5. CDR3: CASSQEASGGETQYF. The DNA of the CDR3 is TGTGCCAGCAGCCAGGAGGCTAGCGGGGGAGAGACCCAGTACTTC.

The V gene is TRBV11-3, the J gene TRBJ2-1, with 11 bases lining up with TRBD2. In germline, CDR1 is SGHNT, CDR2 YENEEA. The junction had 8 bases not matched to a gene; V was cut back by 5 bases and J by 8 bases. The length of the CDR3 is 15 residues. CDR3 loop: CASSPFSGGVDEQFF. The CDR3 DNA sequence: TGTGCCAGCAGCCCGTTTAGCGGGGGGGTCGATGAGCAGTTCTTC.

The chain employs TRBV4-3 and TRBJ2-7, with a weak D call TRBD2 (5 bases). The CDR3 consists of 16 residues. Trimming shortened V by 0 bases and J by 2 bases, and 14 bases separated the two germline ends. CDR1 is LGHNA and CDR2 is YSLEER in the germline V gene. CDR3 in DNA: TGCGCCAGCAGCCAAGAGGTCCTCCACGGGGCCTACGAGCAGTACTTC. This sequence encodes CASSQEVLHGAYEQYF.

This chain connects TRBV3-1 (or the pseudogene TRBV3-2) to TRBJ1-1; 8 positions agree with TRBD1. The junction had 6 bases not matched to a gene; V was cut back by 4 bases and J by 5 bases. CDR3 size: 14 residues. Germline V gene lookup returns CDR1 LGHDT and CDR2 YNNKEL (reference sequence). CDR3 sequence reads: CASSLTGVRTEAFF. The CDR3 bases are TGTGCCAGCAGCCTGACAGGGGTTAGGACTGAAGCTTTCTTT.

This sequence joins TRBV7-8 and TRBJ1-2; possible D gene TRBD1, 6 bases. CDR1 is SGHVS, CDR2 FQNEAQ, per germline. The CDR3 covers 15 residues. V dropped 1 base and J dropped 4 bases, with 13 bases sitting between them. The CDR3 sequence: CASSLVGTSVYGYTF. CDR3 nucleotides: TGTGCCAGCAGCTTAGTTGGGACATCTGTCTATGGCTACACCTTC.

In its sample, this clone was seen once. This chain connects TRBV19 to TRBJ2-1, with TRBD2 matching 15 bases. Germline lookup yields CDR1 LNHDA and CDR2 SQIVND (reference sequence). J lost 11 bases, V lost 0 bases, and 11 bases had no gene match. The CDR3 contains 18 residues. CDR3 residues: CASSIDQSGTSGGTQQFF. The CDR3 nucleotides read TGTGCCAGTAGTATAGATCAGAGCGGGACTAGCGGGGGGACCCAGCAGTTCTTC.

The chain joins TRBV5-5 to TRBJ2-3, with a tentative D call TRBD2 (5 bases). The CDR3 has 13 amino acids. Germline CDR1 reads SGHKS; CDR2 reads YYEKEE (reference sequence). Trimming stripped 4 bases from V and 3 bases from J, with 9 bases between. The CDR3 DNA follows: TGTGCCAGCAGCCGGGAACCGACAGATACGCAGTATTTT. It translates to CASSREPTDTQYF.

The rearrangement joins TRBV24-1 to TRBJ1-2; no firm D call. Germline CDR1 is KGHDR and CDR2 is SFDVKD. V dropped 0 bases and J dropped 7 bases, with 5 bases sitting between them. This CDR3 has 12 residues. CDR3 protein: CATSDLVGGYTF. For the CDR3, the DNA is TGTGCCACCAGTGATTTGGTCGGTGGCTACACCTTC.

The rearrangement uses TRBV5-1 and TRBJ2-3, with 9 bases fitting TRBD2. The V gene's germline CDR1 is SGHRS and CDR2 YFSETQ. This CDR3 spans 16 amino acids. Trimming removed 4 bases from V and 6 bases from J; junction bases left unmatched: 12. The CDR3 DNA follows: TGCGCCAGCAGCGCCGGGACTAGCCCCCAGGCGGATACGCAGTATTTT. This sequence encodes CASSAGTSPQADTQYF.

The chain combines TRBV5-4 with TRBJ1-2, with a tentative D call TRBD1 (6 bases). Trimming pared 4 bases from V and 1 base from J, leaving 8 bases between. CDR1 is SGHNT, CDR2 YYREEE, per germline (reference sequence). The CDR3 is 13 residues long. CDR3 sequence: CASSADSNYGYTF. The CDR3 region has the DNA TGTGCCAGCAGCGCGGACAGTAACTATGGCTACACCTTC.

This chain links TRBV2 with TRBJ2-7, with D unclear. The germline gives CDR1 SNHLY, CDR2 FYNNEI. This CDR3 spans 12 amino acids. V was shortened by 2 bases and J by 3 bases, with 5 bases between the two germline ends. The CDR3 here is CASSERGYEQYF. In nucleotides, the CDR3 is TGTGCCAGCAGTGAACGAGGCTACGAGCAGTACTTC. Drawing the rest from reference TRBV2 and TRBJ2-7, the complete variable domain is EPEVTQTPSHQVTQMGQEVILRCVPISNHLYFYWYRQILGQKVEFLVSFYNNEISEKSEIFDDQFSVERPDGSNFTLKIRSTKLEDSAMYFCASSERGYEQYFGPGTRLTVT.

This chain uses TRBV3-1 (or the pseudogene TRBV3-2) with TRBJ2-7, with 7 bases identical to TRBD1. The V gene's germline CDR1 is LGHDT and CDR2 YNNKEL (reference sequence). Trimming at V came to 0 bases and at J to 2 bases, leaving 7 bases not matched to a gene. CDR3 size: 16 residues. The CDR3 DNA sequence: TGTGCCAGCAGCCAAGAGGCAGGGGGTTACGCCTACGAGCAGTACTTC. Protein sequence: CASSQEAGGYAYEQYF.

The V gene is TRBV2, the J gene TRBJ2-3; possible D gene TRBD2, 5 bases. Between the trimmed V and J ends, which lost 4 bases and 9 bases, there was a span of 14 bases. The germline CDR1 and CDR2 sequences are SNHLY and FYNNEI. This CDR3 has 13 amino acids. CDR3 nucleotide sequence: TGTGCCAGCAGTGGAGGGCCAGACACGACGCAGTATTTT. It is translated as CASSGGPDTTQYF. Full variable domain (remainder filled in from reference TRBV2 and TRBJ2-3): EPEVTQTPSHQVTQMGQEVILRCVPISNHLYFYWYRQILGQKVEFLVSFYNNEISEKSEIFDDQFSVERPDGSNFTLKIRSTKLEDSAMYFCASSGGPDTTQYFGPGTRLTVL.

This chain links TRBV7-9 with TRBJ1-1, with a possible D match to TRBD1 (6 bases). V was trimmed by 3 bases and J by 6 bases, leaving 23 bases between them. The length of the CDR3 is 17 residues. CDR1 SEHNR and CDR2 FQNEAQ come from the germline V gene (reference sequence). As DNA, the CDR3 is TGTGCCAGCAGCTTGAGCCAGGGGAGTATCCTGGGCGCTGAAGCTTTCTTT. Residues: CASSLSQGSILGAEAFF.